The rows below give T cell receptor beta chains drawn from one sample of a study of CD8+ T cells in alopecia areata. Sequencing was performed with immunoSEQ multiplex PCR; in TCRdb, only in-frame clones are kept and a portion is missing. The table lists some 200,000 clones, approximately 59% of them singletons. The sample consisted of CD4+ T cells sorted from blood, taken at week 0. The receptors here all came from a human donor with alopecia areata. CDR3s include the opening cysteine and the closing phenylalanine or tryptophan. The D gene is left open where the match is weak. For some rows the clone size is stated as once, few or many, or as a class when expanded; others skip it.

D	size	V	J	DNA	CDR3
NA	many	TRBV5-6	TRBJ2-5	TGTGCCAGCAGCTGGACGACAGGTCAAGAGACCCAGTACTTC	CASSWTTGQETQYF
NA	NA	TRBV19	TRBJ1-1	TGTGCCAGTAGTCTACGGACGGTAGAAGAAGCTTTCTTT	CASSLRTVEEAFF
TRBD1	NA	TRBV28	TRBJ2-4	TGTGCCAGCAGTTTGTCGGGACAGGGGATTGCCAAAAACATTCAGTACTTC	CASSLSGQGIAKNIQYF
TRBD1	NA	TRBV19	TRBJ2-7	TGTGCCAGTACCCGGACAGGGGGGACCTACGAGCAGTACTTC	CASTRTGGTYEQYF
NA	NA	TRBV30	TRBJ1-3	TGTGCCTGGACCCTATGGGGGGCTGGAAACACCATATATTTT	CAWTLWGAGNTIYF
TRBD1	NA	TRBV29-1	TRBJ1-2	TGCAGCGTCCAAACAGGGGGCGATGGCTACACCTTC	CSVQTGGDGYTF
NA	NA	TRBV29-1	TRBJ2-1	TGCAGCGTTGCACAGAATTACAATGAGCAGTTCTTC	CSVAQNYNEQFF
NA	few	TRBV20-1	TRBJ1-1	TGCAGTGCTCGGAGGATGGATGAAGCTTTCTTT	CSARRMDEAFF
NA	few	TRBV29-1	TRBJ1-1	TGCAGCGTTGTGGCTCGGCAGGTCATCACTGAAGCTTTCTTT	CSVVARQVITEAFF
TRBD2	NA	TRBV4-1	TRBJ2-5	TGCGCCAGCAGCTATTCCGGGACTAGCGGACAAGAGACCCAGTACTTC	CASSYSGTSGQETQYF
NA	few	TRBV15	TRBJ2-7	TGTGCCACCAGCAGACTATCCCGGGCAGACAGTCCCTACGAGCAGTACTTC	CATSRLSRADSPYEQYF
NA	NA	TRBV30	TRBJ1-6	TGTGCCTGGAGTGAGGTTGGTAATTCACCCCTCCACTTT	CAWSEVGNSPLHF
NA	NA	TRBV25-1	TRBJ2-7	TGTGCCAGCAGTGAGTCCAGGATTAGCTCCTACGAGCAGTACTTC	CASSESRISSYEQYF
NA	NA	TRBV4-1	TRBJ1-2	TGCGCCAGCAGCCCCCCTTTTGGGGAATCCCCCGGCTACACCTTC	CASSPPFGESPGYTF
NA	NA	TRBV30	TRBJ2-2	TGTGCCTGGAGTGTAGGATCGAACACCGGGGAGCTGTTTTTT	CAWSVGSNTGELFF
NA	few	TRBV29-1	TRBJ2-7	TGCAGCGTGGAGGACGGTTCCTACGAGCAGTACTTC	CSVEDGSYEQYF
NA	NA	TRBV2	TRBJ2-7	TGTGCCAGCAGTCTGGGGGGCTACGAGCAGTACTTC	CASSLGGYEQYF
TRBD1	many	TRBV7-2	TRBJ1-4	TGTGCCAGCAGCCCAGTTACAGGGGGCGCTGAAAAACTGTTTTTT	CASSPVTGGAEKLFF
TRBD1	NA	TRBV5-1	TRBJ2-4	TGCGCCAGCAGCTCCTTCGGGACAGGGGAAAACATTCAGTACTTC	CASSSFGTGENIQYF
TRBD2	once	TRBV11-2	TRBJ2-5	TGTGCCAGCAGCCCGGGACTAGCGGGGGGTCAAGAGACCCAGTACTTC	CASSPGLAGGQETQYF
NA	NA	TRBV19	TRBJ2-2	TGTGCCAGTAGCATAACATCTAGGGTGGAGCTGTTTTTT	CASSITSRVELFF
NA	NA	TRBV29-1	TRBJ2-5	TGCAGCGGAGGCGGGGAGACCCAGTACTTC	CSGGGETQYF
NA	NA	TRBV6-6	TRBJ2-7	TGTGCCAGCAGGGTAGGGTTATCCTACGAGCAGTACTTC	CASRVGLSYEQYF
NA	once	TRBV6-5	TRBJ1-1	TGTGCCAGCAGCTTGACCCAGAACACTGAAGCTTTCTTT	CASSLTQNTEAFF
TRBD1	NA	TRBV5-1	TRBJ1-5	TGCGCCAGCAGTCCGGGACAGGGCTATCAGCCCCAGCATTTT	CASSPGQGYQPQHF
NA	NA	TRBV29-1	TRBJ1-3	TGCAGCGTTGAAGGGGTCCAGGGAGGAAACACCATATATTTT	CSVEGVQGGNTIYF
TRBD1	NA	TRBV30	TRBJ1-5	TGTGCCTGGAGTGTACAGGGACAGGTAGGGCAGCCCCAGCATTTT	CAWSVQGQVGQPQHF
NA	few	TRBV20-1	TRBJ2-7	TGCAGTGCCGTACAGGGTTACGAGCAGTACTTC	CSAVQGYEQYF
NA	NA	TRBV7-2	TRBJ2-3	TGTGCCAGCAGCGCGACGAGTGCTAGCACAGATACGCAGTATTTT	CASSATSASTDTQYF
TRBD1	NA	TRBV29-1	TRBJ2-5	TGCAGCGCCAGTTGGGGACAGGGGACGAGGTCGGGGGAGACCCAGTACTTC	CSASWGQGTRSGETQYF
NA	NA	TRBV27	TRBJ1-2	TGTGCCAGCAGTTTAAAGGTTAACTATGGCTACACCTTC	CASSLKVNYGYTF
NA	NA	TRBV7-9	TRBJ2-7	TGTGCCAGCAGCTTCTGGCAGGGGCGTGGTACCTACGAGCAGTACTTC	CASSFWQGRGTYEQYF
NA	few	TRBV29-1	TRBJ1-1	TGCAGCGTTGACCTACGGGGAGGGAACACTGAAGCTTTCTTT	CSVDLRGGNTEAFF
NA	NA	TRBV5-6	TRBJ2-5	TGTGCCAGCAGCGGGGCGGCTGAGACCCAGTACTTC	CASSGAAETQYF
NA	few	TRBV10-2	TRBJ2-7	TGCGCCAGCAGTCCTGGCGGCTACGAGCAGTACTTC	CASSPGGYEQYF
NA	NA	TRBV5-1	TRBJ2-5	TGCGCCAGCAGCCCGGCAGGTCAAGAGACCCAGTACTTC	CASSPAGQETQYF
NA	NA	TRBV7-2	TRBJ1-5	TGTGCCAGCAGCTTAAAGGGGAATCAGCCCCAGCATTTT	CASSLKGNQPQHF
TRBD1	many	TRBV6-6	TRBJ2-7	TGTGCCAGCAGTTACGGGACAGGGAGCTCCTACGAGCAGTACTTC	CASSYGTGSSYEQYF
NA	few	TRBV4-1	TRBJ2-2	TGCGCCAGCAGCCAAGTGGGCAGGGAGGTCACCGGGGAGCTGTTTTTT	CASSQVGREVTGELFF
NA	NA	TRBV7-2	TRBJ2-7	TGTGCCAGCAGCCGAAGGACAGCCGAGCAGTACTTC	CASSRRTAEQYF
NA	NA	TRBV29-1	TRBJ2-5	TGCAGCGTTGAGGCCAGTCAGCAAGAGACCCAGTACTTC	CSVEASQQETQYF